This T cell receptor (beta chain) was retrieved from a study of sequential checkpoint blockade in melanoma. Study summary: First-line arms were nivolumab then ipilimumab, or the reverse, randomized 1:1. Maintenance nivolumab came after either treatment sequence.

Treatment in this sample: randomized to nivolumab then ipilimumab (arm A) or the reverse (arm B). DNA-damaging chemotherapy had not been given to any patient beforehand. PBMC sorting kept live CD3+CD8+ cells without CD19 or CD56. The table came from immunoSEQ multiplex PCR; TCRdb's copy has only in-frame clones and leaves some out. The profile covers 16,000 or so clones, with 60% to 80% appearing a single time and 10% to 15% taken by the ten largest. Germline V CDR1 and CDR2: SEHNR, FQNEAQ (reference sequence). This CDR3 region has 16 residues. V was trimmed by 0 bases and J by 2 bases, leaving 13 bases between them.

V usage is TRBV7-9 and J usage is TRBJ1-2; TRBD1 is a possible D gene (6 bases). The starting material was CD8+ T cells sorted from blood (inferred from file names), obtained from a patient given nivolumab and ipilimumab in sequence. This receptor was identified in a human donor with melanoma. This CDR3 reads CASSLALAGVNYGYTF. The DNA for the CDR3 is TGTGCCAGCAGCTTAGCGCTAGCAGGGGTCAACTATGGCTACACCTTC.